This T cell receptor beta chain derives from a study of blood T cell repertoires in COVID-19. Across roughly 25 US areas, participants ranged in age from roughly 18 to 89 years. Each participant's cohort was designated according to participant-reported clinical history. Methods used by the authors: Reference gene primer amplification in the assay estimated nucleated cell counts. Data came from immunoSEQ multiplex PCR; TCRdb stores just in-frame clones and leaves some out. For V, J and clone size, that table is used; D and trimming come from the DNA. The data show 270,000 or so clones, around 89% seen once. This sequence originates from a woman in her thirties or forties with acute COVID-19. Sample: PBMCs or T cells enriched from blood (not recorded which).

CDR3 nucleotide sequence: TGCGCCAGCAGCCGTATAGGGACAGGGTCCTACAATGAGCAGTTCTTC. Translating gives CASSRIGTGSYNEQFF. This chain uses TRBV4-3 with TRBJ2-1, with 9 bases identical to TRBD1. Germline CDR1 LGHNA, CDR2 YSLEER. The trim removed 4 bases at V and 1 base at J, leaving 5 bases unmatched. This CDR3 comprises 16 residues.